Listed below are T cell receptor beta chains from one sample, sequenced in a study of blood T cells in healthy people across ages. TCRdb itself ran the 5' RACE reads through MiXCR, one entry per CDR3 protein. The table records under 1,000,000 distinct CDR3 sequences, roughly 46% of them present only once. Sequenced sample: blood. These receptors were collected from a man aged 80 or over in good health. Both conserved end residues are part of each CDR3. D genes are given only for firm matches. Some rows have no size entry. The others give once, few or many, or a class for an expanded clone.

D gene: -; clone size: few; V gene: TRBV11-3; J gene: TRBJ2-3; CDR3 DNA: TGTGCCAGCAGCTTAGGGCGATTTTCAGATACGCAGTATTTT; CDR3 protein: CASSLGRFSDTQYF
D gene: -; clone size: -; V gene: TRBV7-2; J gene: TRBJ1-5; CDR3 DNA: TGTGCCAGCAGCAACAGGGAGTCGAGTCAGCCCCAGCATTTT; CDR3 protein: CASSNRESSQPQHF
D gene: TRBD2; clone size: -; V gene: TRBV7-2; J gene: TRBJ2-1; CDR3 DNA: TGTGCCAGCAGCTTAGCGACTAGCGGGGGCCTCGGGGAGACCCAGTTCTTC; CDR3 protein: CASSLATSGGLGETQFF
D gene: -; clone size: few; V gene: TRBV12-3/TRBV12-4; J gene: TRBJ2-3; CDR3 DNA: TGTGCCAGCAGTTTAAACCGGGGGCGAACAGATACGCAGTATTTT; CDR3 protein: CASSLNRGRTDTQYF
D gene: TRBD2; clone size: -; V gene: TRBV4-2; J gene: TRBJ2-7; CDR3 DNA: TGTGCCAGCAGCCAAGAGGGGACTAGTAACGAGCAGTACTTC; CDR3 protein: CASSQEGTSNEQYF
D gene: TRBD2; clone size: -; V gene: TRBV7-2; J gene: TRBJ2-7; CDR3 DNA: TGTGCCAGCAGCTCCCCAGCGGGGAGTCAAGGCGAGCAGTACTTC; CDR3 protein: CASSSPAGSQGEQYF
D gene: TRBD2; clone size: many; V gene: TRBV7-2; J gene: TRBJ2-3; CDR3 DNA: TGTGCCAGCAGTTTAGCGAGCGGGAGTACAGATACGCAGTATTTT; CDR3 protein: CASSLASGSTDTQYF
D gene: -; clone size: -; V gene: TRBV3-1; J gene: TRBJ2-1; CDR3 DNA: TGTGCCGGCAGCCCCTCCGCCCCTGCGGAGCAGTTCTTC; CDR3 protein: CAGSPSAPAEQFF
D gene: -; clone size: few; V gene: TRBV7-9; J gene: TRBJ1-5; CDR3 DNA: TGTGCCAGCAGCCTAATTGGGCATCAGCCCCAGCATTTT; CDR3 protein: CASSLIGHQPQHF
D gene: TRBD1; clone size: -; V gene: TRBV7-9; J gene: TRBJ1-1; CDR3 DNA: TGTGCCAGCAGCTTTCACGGGACAGATGAAGCTTTCTTT; CDR3 protein: CASSFHGTDEAFF
D gene: TRBD1; clone size: many; V gene: TRBV10-3; J gene: TRBJ2-7; CDR3 DNA: TGTGCCATCAGTCGGGACAGTCAAAGCTCCTACGAGCAGTACTTC; CDR3 protein: CAISRDSQSSYEQYF
D gene: TRBD2; clone size: -; V gene: TRBV24-1; J gene: TRBJ2-1; CDR3 DNA: TGTGCCACCAGTGATCCCGGACTAGCGGGAGGGCCTCGAAATGAGCAGTTCTTC; CDR3 protein: CATSDPGLAGGPRNEQFF
D gene: -; clone size: few; V gene: TRBV27; J gene: TRBJ1-1; CDR3 DNA: TGTGCCAGCAGTTTATCGAGTTTTGCGGGAACTGAAGCTTTCTTT; CDR3 protein: CASSLSSFAGTEAFF
D gene: -; clone size: few; V gene: TRBV6-2/TRBV6-3; J gene: TRBJ2-5; CDR3 DNA: TGTGCCAGCAGCCCAAGGTTGGACTACCAAGAGACCCAGTACTTC; CDR3 protein: CASSPRLDYQETQYF
D gene: TRBD2; clone size: many; V gene: TRBV7-3; J gene: TRBJ2-1; CDR3 DNA: TGTGCCAGCAGCCGATCGGGGGGAAGTTACAATGAGCAGTTCTTC; CDR3 protein: CASSRSGGSYNEQFF
D gene: -; clone size: few; V gene: TRBV12-3/TRBV12-4; J gene: TRBJ2-3; CDR3 DNA: TGTGCCAGCACCCCATGGTCGAGCACAGATACGCAGTATTTT; CDR3 protein: CASTPWSSTDTQYF
D gene: TRBD1; clone size: few; V gene: TRBV7-6; J gene: TRBJ2-1; CDR3 DNA: TGTGCCAGCAGCTTAGTGGGACAGTCCTACAATGAGCAGTTCTTC; CDR3 protein: CASSLVGQSYNEQFF
D gene: -; clone size: -; V gene: TRBV15; J gene: TRBJ2-1; CDR3 DNA: TGTGCCACCAGCAGAGATAGGTCTCCGGGAGTCCCCAATGAGCAGTTCTTC; CDR3 protein: CATSRDRSPGVPNEQFF
D gene: -; clone size: few; V gene: TRBV28; J gene: TRBJ2-7; CDR3 DNA: TGTGCCAGCAGTCCGCTTGACAGGTCACCCTACAATGAGCAGTACTTC; CDR3 protein: CASSPLDRSPYNEQYF
D gene: -; clone size: many; V gene: TRBV7-2; J gene: TRBJ2-5; CDR3 DNA: TGTGCCAGCAGCTTAGTGTTATTGGAGACCCAGTACTTC; CDR3 protein: CASSLVLLETQYF
D gene: TRBD1; clone size: -; V gene: TRBV12-3/TRBV12-4; J gene: TRBJ2-4; CDR3 DNA: TGTGCCAGCAGTCCGGGACAGGGTGTAAACATTCAGTACTTC; CDR3 protein: CASSPGQGVNIQYF
D gene: TRBD2; clone size: few; V gene: TRBV7-2; J gene: TRBJ2-7; CDR3 DNA: TGTGCCAGCAGCTTTCTAGCGGGAGGGTTCAATGAGCAGTACTTC; CDR3 protein: CASSFLAGGFNEQYF
D gene: -; clone size: few; V gene: TRBV7-2; J gene: TRBJ2-2; CDR3 DNA: TGTGCCAGCAGCTTAGGATCGGCGGCGAACACCGGGGAGCTGTTTTTT; CDR3 protein: CASSLGSAANTGELFF
D gene: TRBD1; clone size: -; V gene: TRBV6-6; J gene: TRBJ2-5; CDR3 DNA: TGTGCCAGCAGGGACCGAGGAGACAGGGTGAGGGAGACCCAGTACTTC; CDR3 protein: CASRDRGDRVRETQYF
D gene: -; clone size: -; V gene: TRBV6-1; J gene: TRBJ2-5; CDR3 DNA: TGTGCCAGCAGTGAATCGTTCAGAGAGACCCAGTACTTC; CDR3 protein: CASSESFRETQYF
D gene: -; clone size: -; V gene: TRBV3-1; J gene: TRBJ2-5; CDR3 DNA: TGTGCCAGCAGCCAAGATGAGGGACGCCAAGAGACCCAGTACTTC; CDR3 protein: CASSQDEGRQETQYF
D gene: TRBD2; clone size: -; V gene: TRBV10-3; J gene: TRBJ2-5; CDR3 DNA: TGTGCCATCAGTGGGAACGGACTAGCGGGAGGGCCCTCAGAGACCCAGTACTTC; CDR3 protein: CAISGNGLAGGPSETQYF
D gene: TRBD2; clone size: -; V gene: TRBV5-1; J gene: TRBJ2-7; CDR3 DNA: TGCGCCAGCAGACGGACTAGCGGGAGCCACGAGCAGTACTTC; CDR3 protein: CASRRTSGSHEQYF
D gene: -; clone size: few; V gene: TRBV20-1; J gene: TRBJ2-3; CDR3 DNA: TGCAGTGCGCCTCTAGCGGAGGGGGGCCCCGATACGCAGTATTTT; CDR3 protein: CSAPLAEGGPDTQYF
D gene: -; clone size: -; V gene: TRBV20-1; J gene: TRBJ2-3; CDR3 DNA: TGCAGTGCCACCCGGGCCCAGCCACGGACGCGGTATTTT; CDR3 protein: CSATRAQPRTRYF
D gene: -; clone size: -; V gene: TRBV4-3; J gene: TRBJ2-3; CDR3 DNA: TGCGCCAGCAGCCAAGAATTGCGGAACACAGATACGCAGTATTTT; CDR3 protein: CASSQELRNTDTQYF
D gene: TRBD2; clone size: -; V gene: TRBV27; J gene: TRBJ2-1; CDR3 DNA: TGTGCCAGCAGAGGAGGCGGGAGTTTTTACAATGAGCAGTTCTTC; CDR3 protein: CASRGGGSFYNEQFF
D gene: -; clone size: -; V gene: TRBV20-1; J gene: TRBJ1-5; CDR3 DNA: TGCAGTGCTAGGTCCGGGCCCCCTAGCTACAATCAGCCCCAGCATTTT; CDR3 protein: CSARSGPPSYNQPQHF
D gene: TRBD2; clone size: -; V gene: TRBV29-1; J gene: TRBJ2-1; CDR3 DNA: TGCAGCGTTGTCAGGCTAGCGGCCTTAAGCTCCTACAATGAGCAGTTCTTC; CDR3 protein: CSVVRLAALSSYNEQFF
D gene: TRBD1; clone size: many; V gene: TRBV12-3/TRBV12-4; J gene: TRBJ2-7; CDR3 DNA: TGTGCCAGCAGTTGGACAGGCGAGGACGAGCAGTACTTC; CDR3 protein: CASSWTGEDEQYF
D gene: -; clone size: -; V gene: TRBV12-3/TRBV12-4; J gene: TRBJ1-2; CDR3 DNA: TGTGCCAGCAGTTTCGCGCGGAGCTACACCTTC; CDR3 protein: CASSFARSYTF
D gene: -; clone size: -; V gene: TRBV29-1; J gene: TRBJ2-1; CDR3 DNA: TGCAGCGCCCTTCCGGCTGCCCTACCCAACAATGAGCAGTTCTTC; CDR3 protein: CSALPAALPNNEQFF
D gene: -; clone size: -; V gene: TRBV3-1; J gene: TRBJ1-2; CDR3 DNA: TGTGCCAGCAGCCAAGGCGGTGGGATCGGTTATGGCTACACCTTC; CDR3 protein: CASSQGGGIGYGYTF
D gene: -; clone size: -; V gene: TRBV4-2; J gene: TRBJ2-1; CDR3 DNA: TGTGCCAGCAGCCAAGATTCTCGGGATGAGCAGTTCTTC; CDR3 protein: CASSQDSRDEQFF
D gene: TRBD2; clone size: -; V gene: TRBV6-5; J gene: TRBJ2-5; CDR3 DNA: TGTGCCAGCAGACCCCAGGCTAGCGGGAGTGAGACCCAGTACTTC; CDR3 protein: CASRPQASGSETQYF
D gene: -; clone size: -; V gene: TRBV20-1; J gene: TRBJ2-1; CDR3 DNA: TGCAGTGCTAGACTCAGCCCACACAATGAGCAGTTCTTC; CDR3 protein: CSARLSPHNEQFF
D gene: -; clone size: -; V gene: TRBV12-3/TRBV12-4; J gene: TRBJ2-6; CDR3 DNA: TGTGCCAGCAGTTTCATGGGGATTACTGGGGCCAACGTCCTGACTTTC; CDR3 protein: CASSFMGITGANVLTF
D gene: -; clone size: -; V gene: TRBV7-2; J gene: TRBJ1-2; CDR3 DNA: TGTGCCAGCAGCTCGCCGGAGACAGTCCTGGGCTACACCTTC; CDR3 protein: CASSSPETVLGYTF
D gene: TRBD2; clone size: few; V gene: TRBV12-3/TRBV12-4; J gene: TRBJ2-1; CDR3 DNA: TGTGCCAGCAGCCGCGGGATACCGGGACTAGCGGGGGACAATGAGCAGTTCTTC; CDR3 protein: CASSRGIPGLAGDNEQFF
D gene: TRBD2; clone size: -; V gene: TRBV5-6; J gene: TRBJ2-5; CDR3 DNA: TGTGCCAGCAGCTTGATAAGGGCTAGCGGGAGTCTGAGGTTGGCTGAGCAGTACTTC; CDR3 protein: CASSLIRASGSLRLAEQYF